A single T cell receptor beta chain is shown here with its context. Its antigen specificity is not known. No qualities accompany the bases; no much larger clone lies one base away. The immunoSEQ Assay, a bias-controlled multiplex PCR, was used to amplify TCRbeta CDR3 regions from genomic DNA. The authors' analysis ran thus. The number of nucleated cells in each sample was estimated by amplification of reference gene primers within the assay. Sequence reads were collapsed and filtered to measure the absolute abundance of every unique TCRbeta CDR3 rearrangement. For each sample, productive Simpson clonality was calculated by taking the square root of Simpson's diversity index across productive rearrangements. Entries here come from immuneACCESS through TCRdb and include only in-frame sequences with V and J called. Some clones fail to appear in such tables; in the studies checked, an unresolved V gene covers under half of the shortfall, and the cause of the remainder is unknown. V and J calls and clone size come straight from that table; D and trimming were deduced from the DNA. This sample holds around 250,000 clones; about four fifths were observed only once. More than 1.5% of the sample is taken by the ten largest.

The sample belongs to a study of blood T cell repertoires in COVID-19 (TCRdb year 2020). Regarding the complete study: Samples covering the acute and convalescent phases of COVID-19 were provided by collaborators in the United States, Italy and Spain. The prospective study material was composed of cDNA or gDNA derived from T cells, B-cell-depleted T cells, or PBMCs. Deeply sampled blood TCRbeta repertoires from subjects exposed to, actively infected with, or recovered from COVID-19 were included in the dataset. The repertoires were made available in a free public database intended to serve as a resource for research on the immune response to SARS-CoV-2. Samples were obtained from the ongoing ImmuneRACE study (first 160 participants) and from 1,200 or so subjects provided by 6 global collaborators. The sample metadata nearly always contained a de-identified subject ID, COVID-19 status, age in years and sex. HLA class I and class II types, where available, came from metadata supplied by the sample provider rather than from assay-based typing.

Samples from volunteer blood donors who had recovered from COVID-19 were contributed by a second Seattle source. Whole blood was collected in K2EDTA tubes by collaborating institutions according to the institutions' own protocols. Collaborator samples were shipped for TCRbeta analysis as frozen whole blood, isolated PBMCs, or DNA extracted from either sample type. CDR1 and CDR2, per the germline V gene, are ENHRY and SYGVKD. The CDR3 has 16 amino acids, counting the end cysteine and phenylalanine. The entry retains the CDR3 DNA only, 48 bases that are in frame from base 1. Relative to germline, V is 0 bases shorter and J is 1 base shorter, with 11 bases between their ends. Overall results and qualifications from the work: The quantity of clinical and demographic metadata differed by source and by participant and was supplied without curation.

This TCR came from a man younger than 45 who had recovered from COVID-19. This chain joins TRBV10-3 to TRBJ2-3; TRBD2 might be the D gene, on 5 matching bases. Material: peripheral blood. The nucleotide sequence is TGTGCCATCAGTGAGTCAAGGAGGTCCGGCACAGATACGCAGTATTTT. It is translated as CAISESRRSGTDTQYF.